The source of this T cell receptor (beta chain) is a study of spatial heterogeneity in lung cancer. Study-wide results and caveats: Counts of expanded intratumoral alpha and beta TCRs tracked tumor mutation counts.

Every TCR cDNA molecule bore a unique molecular identifier. TCRdb re-derived calls from the 5' RACE reads in MiXCR, one entry per CDR3 protein. The table lists around 7,500 distinct CDR3 sequences, approximately 19% of them singletons, with less than 15% in the top ten. To note about this clonotype: The antigen is undetermined.

The CDR3 loop spans 16 amino acids. V trimming: 5 bases; J trimming: 4 bases; junction bases outside the gene matches: 12. The V gene's germline CDR1 is SGHAT and CDR2 FQNNGV. Sample time point: sample taken at primary tumor resection. The donor population consisted of under 75 patients with untreated, early-stage non-small cell lung cancer. Sequencing covered unsorted whole RNA taken from tumor, nontumor lung or frozen PBMC. This sequence joins TRBV11-2 and TRBJ2-7, with 9 bases lining up with TRBD1. Source: lung tumor tissue, taken at surgery. The origin of this receptor is a female donor with early-stage non-small cell lung cancer. In nucleotides, the CDR3 is TGTGCCAGCAGCCCGGGACAGGGAACGGGGCCTTACGAGCAGTACTTC. This encodes CASSPGQGTGPYEQYF.